A selection of T cell receptor beta chains follows, all from one sample in a study of beta chain features in type 1 diabetes. Only in-frame clones appear in the TCRdb table, and some are missing; sequencing was by immunoSEQ multiplex PCR. This sample yields under 400,000 clones, of which about 19% are seen a single time; under 0.055% belongs to the top ten. The material sequenced was naive CD4+ T cells from blood. Source of these receptors: a young woman in good health. The CDR3 runs from the conserved cysteine through the conserved F or W. Fields, in order: clone size, J gene, V gene, D gene, CDR3 protein, CDR3 DNA. The D gene is left open where the match is weak. Size tells how often a clone was seen (once, few, many) or the class of an expanded clone, and some rows leave it out.

-,TRBJ2-2,TRBV18,-,CASSPWRADTGELFF,TGTGCCAGCTCACCGTGGAGGGCAGACACCGGGGAGCTGTTTTTT
few,TRBJ1-1,TRBV9,-,CASSVAGDTEAFF,TGTGCCAGCAGCGTAGCCGGGGATACTGAAGCTTTCTTT
few,TRBJ2-7,TRBV29-1,TRBD1,CSVITGTGGNYEQYF,TGCAGCGTGATAACCGGGACAGGGGGAAACTACGAGCAGTACTTC
few,TRBJ2-1,TRBV19,TRBD2,CASSELANNEQFF,TGTGCCAGTAGTGAACTAGCGAACAATGAGCAGTTCTTC
-,TRBJ2-3,TRBV18,-,CASSPPRQASGPDTQYF,TGTGCCAGCTCACCACCGAGACAGGCCTCCGGGCCAGATACGCAGTATTTT
-,TRBJ2-3,TRBV6-5,TRBD2,CASRRAGWGDTQYF,TGTGCCAGCAGGAGAGCGGGATGGGGAGATACGCAGTATTTT
-,TRBJ2-7,TRBV7-9,-,CASSFSPYEQYF,TGTGCCAGCAGCTTTTCTCCCTACGAGCAGTACTTC
few,TRBJ2-3,TRBV18,-,CASSPYRQFSTDTQYF,TGTGCCAGCTCACCATACAGACAGTTCAGCACAGATACGCAGTATTTT
few,TRBJ1-1,TRBV7-8,-,CASSLMAESTMNTEAFF,TGTGCCAGCAGCTTAATGGCGGAATCCACTATGAACACTGAAGCTTTCTTT
-,TRBJ1-1,TRBV7-9,-,CASSFDFDRPNTEAFF,TGTGCCAGCAGCTTTGATTTCGACAGACCGAACACTGAAGCTTTCTTT
few,TRBJ1-1,TRBV29-1,-,CSVAGQSNTEAFF,TGCAGCGTTGCTGGACAGTCGAACACTGAAGCTTTCTTT
-,TRBJ2-5,TRBV4-1,TRBD1,CASSQSGQGKETQYF,TGCGCCAGCAGCCAATCCGGACAGGGCAAAGAGACCCAGTACTTC
few,TRBJ2-7,TRBV7-9,-,CASSPDTAVSYEQYF,TGTGCCAGCAGCCCGGACACTGCAGTCTCCTACGAGCAGTACTTC
few,TRBJ1-1,TRBV29-1,-,CSARRGNTEAFF,TGCAGCGCCAGAAGAGGGAACACTGAAGCTTTCTTT